The 26 T cell receptor beta chains below were found in one sample sequenced in a study of T-cell memory formation after mild COVID-19 (dated by TCRdb to the early 2020s). Libraries came from 5' RACE. TCRdb names Illumina NovaSeq 6000 as the instrument used. TCRdb ran its own pipeline on the public reads, namely fastp trimming at Q25 and MiXCR clone calling, and kept in-frame beta chains. A single entry per CDR3 protein holds the most common genes and DNA from its merged rows. The sample data list roughly 350,000 distinct CDR3 sequences, and under 25% of these were observed just once. Approximately 13% of the sample is taken by the ten largest. The sample comprised PBMCs or a T cell subset sorted from them (not recorded which). These TCRs come from an adult woman who had mild COVID-19 (a few samples of this study predate the infection). The sample titles of this study are shuffled in the database, so cell type and time point are left out; the donor was told from shared clones.

V gene TRBV5-6 combines with J gene TRBJ2-2; TRBD2 agrees at 11 bases. The V and J ends lost 0 bases and 6 bases, in that order; junction bases with no gene match: 1. Germline-derived CDR1 and CDR2 are SGHDT and YYEEEE. CDR3 size: 15 residues. CDR3 sequence reads: CASSLALAGAGELFF. The DNA of the CDR3 is TGTGCCAGCAGCTTGGCACTAGCGGGGGCCGGGGAGCTGTTTTTT.

This chain uses TRBV7-9 with TRBJ2-1; 10 nucleotides line up with TRBD1. Germline V gene data show CDR1 as SEHNR and CDR2 as FQNEAQ (reference sequence). V lost 6 bases and J lost 8; bases outside the gene matches: 10. The CDR3 is made up of 15 amino acids. The chain's CDR3 is CASRPDRGQFYEQFF. CDR3 sequence (DNA): TGTGCCAGCAGACCAGACAGGGGGCAGTTTTATGAGCAGTTCTTC. The full variable domain, with the rest looked up from reference TRBV7-9 and TRBJ2-1, is DTGVSQNPRHKITKRGQNVTFRCDPISEHNRLYWYRQTLGQGPEFLTYFQNEAQLEKSRLLSDRFSAERPKGSFSTLEIQRTEQGDSAMYLCASRPDRGQFYEQFFGPGTRLTVL.

V is TRBV7-3 and J is TRBJ2-2; D is unresolved. Deletions cut 5 bases from V and 0 bases from J, with 16 bases between. The CDR3 has 17 residues. Germline lookup yields CDR1 SGHTA and CDR2 FQGTGA. The CDR3 region has the DNA TGTGCCAGCAGCCCGATCTCGGGCGGACCGAACACCGGGGAGCTGTTTTTT. This encodes CASSPISGGPNTGELFF. Together with reference TRBV7-3 and TRBJ2-2, the CDR3 gives the full variable domain: GAGVSQTPSNKVTEKGKYVELRCDPISGHTALYWYRQSLGQGPEFLIYFQGTGAADDSGLPNDRFFAVRPEGSVSTLKIQRTERGDSAVYLCASSPISGGPNTGELFFGEGSRLTVL.

This clonotype appeared a few times. The genes are TRBV7-6 and TRBJ2-7; TRBD1 is a possible D gene (6 bases). The CDR3 has 12 residues. V lost 8 bases and J 2 bases, leaving 10 bases between the germline ends. CDR1 and CDR2 (germline): SGHVS, FNYEAQ. The CDR3 spells CASATGPYEQYF. The CDR3 region has the DNA TGTGCCAGCGCGACAGGCCCCTACGAGCAGTACTTC.

This clonotype came up a few times. The gene calls are TRBV27 and TRBJ2-7; possible D gene TRBD1, 6 bases. The CDR3 covers 14 residues. Germline lookup yields CDR1 MNHEY and CDR2 SMNVEV (reference sequence). Trimming pared 6 bases from V and 2 bases from J, leaving 14 bases between. This chain's CDR3 is CASSQQGIPYEQYF. In nucleotides, the CDR3 is TGTGCCAGCAGCCAACAGGGAATCCCCTACGAGCAGTACTTC.

This clonotype was recorded many times. The J gene is TRBJ1-1, the V gene TRBV4-3; TRBD1 is a possible D gene (5 bases). This CDR3 is built from 15 residues. The germline gives CDR1 LGHNA, CDR2 YSLEER. The V end lost 1 base, the J end lost 1 base, and 10 bases lay between the germline ends. For the CDR3, the DNA is TGCGCCAGCAGCCAAGGAGGGGCGTCGAACACTGAAGCTTTCTTT. Translating gives CASSQGGASNTEAFF.

The chain links TRBV20-1 to TRBJ2-4; D might be TRBD2 (6 bases). CDR3 length equals 15 residues. V was shortened by 6 bases and J by 0 bases, with 15 bases between the two germline ends. The V gene's germline CDR1 is DFQATT and CDR2 SNEGSKA (reference sequence). Here the CDR3 reads CSAIRGVIAKNIQYF. The CDR3, as DNA: TGCAGTGCCATTCGCGGGGTAATAGCCAAAAACATTCAGTACTTC.

V gene TRBV4-1 combines with J gene TRBJ2-3; 8 bases fit TRBD1. This CDR3 is 16 amino acids long. In germline, CDR1 is MGHRA, CDR2 YSYEKL. V was pared by 2 bases and J by 1 base, with 5 bases of the junction left unmatched. CDR3 amino acids: CASSQMGQVGTDTQYF. The CDR3 coding sequence is TGCGCCAGCAGCCAAATGGGACAGGTTGGCACAGATACGCAGTATTTT.

The sample holds a few counts of this clonotype. The V and J genes are TRBV5-1 and TRBJ2-5; 8 bases align to TRBD1. The CDR3 is made up of 14 amino acids. The ends lost 3 bases at V and 2 bases at J; junction bases unmatched: 3. CDR1 and CDR2 (germline): SGHRS, YFSETQ. The CDR3 DNA sequence: TGCGCCAGCAGCTACTGGACAGGGCAAGAGACCCAGTACTTC. Translated: CASSYWTGQETQYF.

The gene calls are TRBV9 and TRBJ2-2, with TRBD1 as a possible D gene (6 bases). V gave up 0 bases and J gave up 3 bases, with 6 bases separating them. CDR1 is SGDLS and CDR2 is YYNGEE in the germline V gene. The CDR3 sequence is 14 residues long. This CDR3 is CASSVEGDTGELFF. The DNA of the CDR3 is TGTGCCAGCAGCGTAGAGGGGGACACCGGGGAGCTGTTTTTT.

This clonotype was seen more than once but under ten times. The chain carries TRBV7-3 and TRBJ2-5, with D perhaps matching TRBD2 (5 bases). V was shortened by 0 bases and J by 5 bases, with 10 bases between the two germline ends. CDR3 length: 14 residues. Per germline, CDR1 SGHTA and CDR2 FQGTGA. The DNA of the CDR3 is TGTGCCAGCAGCTTAACAGGTCCGGGGGAGACCCAGTACTTC. Protein product: CASSLTGPGETQYF.

The chain combines TRBV7-2 with TRBJ2-7; TRBD1 is a possible D gene (5 bases). V was shortened by 5 bases and J by 3 bases, with 17 bases between the two germline ends. This CDR3 spans 15 amino acids. The germline V gene encodes CDR1 SGHTA and CDR2 FQGNSA. This CDR3 reads CASSPRPWTSYEQYF. DNA of the CDR3: TGTGCCAGCAGCCCGCGACCCTGGACAAGCTACGAGCAGTACTTC.

The chain has TRBV7-9 and TRBJ2-3; 7 bases fit TRBD2. V gave up 3 bases and J gave up 0 bases; unmatched junction bases: 6. Germline lookup yields CDR1 SEHNR and CDR2 FQNEAQ (reference sequence). The CDR3 totals 16 residues. CDR3 DNA: TGTGCCAGCAGCTTGCGAGCGGGATCCAGCACAGATACGCAGTATTTT. Translating it yields CASSLRAGSSTDTQYF.

This clonotype was counted a few times. This CDR3 is CASSPRDRASGANVLTF. In DNA form, the CDR3 reads TGTGCCAGCAGCCCCCGGGACAGGGCCTCTGGGGCCAACGTCCTGACTTTC. The V gene is TRBV7-6, the J gene TRBJ2-6; 9 positions agree with TRBD1. Germline CDR1 is SGHVS and CDR2 is FNYEAQ. The trim removed 5 bases at V and 0 bases at J, leaving 5 bases unmatched. CDR3 size: 17 residues.

This chain links TRBV7-9 with TRBJ2-1; D is undetermined. The germline CDR1 and CDR2 sequences are SEHNR and FQNEAQ (reference sequence). V was trimmed by 1 base and J by 10 bases, leaving 8 bases between them. The CDR3 consists of 12 residues. As DNA, the CDR3 is TGTGCCAGCAGCTTAGGGTTATGGGAGCAGTTCTTC. Translation: CASSLGLWEQFF.

This sequence joins TRBV20-1 and TRBJ2-1; D may be TRBD2 (6 bases). Germline V gene sequence: CDR1 DFQATT, CDR2 SNEGSKA (reference sequence). The V and J ends lost 3 bases and 5 bases respectively, with 11 bases between them. The CDR3 contains 13 residues. This chain's CDR3 is CSASRGTHNEQFF. The DNA of the CDR3 is TGCAGTGCTAGTCGGGGGACCCACAATGAGCAGTTCTTC.

This clonotype occurred a few times. The genes are TRBV12-3 or TRBV12-4 and TRBJ1-6, with TRBD1 as a possible D gene (6 bases). V lost 6 bases to trimming and J lost 10 bases, with 13 bases between them. This CDR3 contains 13 residues. The DNA for the CDR3 is TGTGCCAGCAGCCCAGGGGAAAGGTCACCCCTCCACTTT. Translation: CASSPGERSPLHF.

This clonotype turned up a few times. The gene calls are TRBV5-6 and TRBJ2-3, with 8 nucleotides matching TRBD1. J lost 1 base, V lost 3 bases, and 4 bases had no gene match. The CDR3 is 15 residues long. The V gene's germline CDR1 is SGHDT and CDR2 YYEEEE. The CDR3 region has the DNA TGTGCCAGCAGCTCAGGGGGCGGGGGCACAGATACGCAGTATTTT. Translated: CASSSGGGGTDTQYF. Full variable domain (remainder filled in from reference TRBV5-6 and TRBJ2-3): DAGVTQSPTHLIKTRGQQVTLRCSPKSGHDTVSWYQQALGQGPQFIFQYYEEEERQRGNFPDRFSGHQFPNYSSELNVNALLLGDSALYLCASSSGGGGTDTQYFGPGTRLTVL.

The chain joins TRBV12-3 or TRBV12-4 to TRBJ1-2, with D tentatively TRBD1 (6 bases). V lost 5 bases and J lost 4, with 14 bases in between. This CDR3 spans 14 amino acids. DNA for the CDR3: TGTGCCAGCAGTGTCCGGGACAAGGCCTATGGCTACACCTTC. This encodes CASSVRDKAYGYTF.

In DNA form, the CDR3 reads TGCAGTGCTAGAACCGACAGGGGGACCTTCTACGAGCAGTACTTC. Amino acid sequence: CSARTDRGTFYEQYF. The V and J genes are TRBV20-1 and TRBJ2-7; 9 positions agree with TRBD1. Germline assignment: CDR1 DFQATT and CDR2 SNEGSKA (reference sequence). The CDR3 runs 15 residues. After removal of 2 bases from V and 3 bases from J, the junction contained 8 bases not matched to a gene.

V gene TRBV27 combines with J gene TRBJ2-1; TRBD2 agrees at 14 bases. This CDR3 has 16 amino acids. Germline lookup yields CDR1 MNHEY and CDR2 SMNVEV (reference sequence). Trimming at V came to 3 bases and at J to 8 bases, leaving 6 bases not matched to a gene. CDR3 protein: CASSFWTSGRIDEQFF. The CDR3 bases are TGTGCCAGCAGTTTCTGGACTAGCGGGAGGATTGATGAGCAGTTCTTC.

The V call is TRBV11-2, the J call TRBJ2-3; 11 bases agree with TRBD2. The CDR3 contains 16 residues. The V gene end was trimmed by 4 bases and the J gene end by 2 bases; junction bases not matched to a gene: 5. The V gene's germline CDR1 is SGHAT and CDR2 FQNNGV. The CDR3: CASSSLAGGHTDTQYF. CDR3 in DNA: TGTGCCAGCAGCTCCTTAGCGGGGGGGCACACAGATACGCAGTATTTT.

This clonotype showed up just a few times. This sequence joins TRBV4-1 and TRBJ1-1, with D perhaps matching TRBD1 (5 bases). V was clipped by 1 base and J by 5 bases, with 14 bases between them. This CDR3 has 15 residues. CDR1 and CDR2 from the germline V gene are MGHRA and YSYEKL. The CDR3 DNA is TGCGCCAGCAGCCAAGTGGGCAGGGTAGGTACTGAAGCTTTCTTT. It encodes CASSQVGRVGTEAFF.

J is TRBJ1-2 and V is TRBV19; 10 bases are shared with TRBD1. Trimming took 6 bases from V and 10 from J; bases not matched to a gene: 11. CDR1 and CDR2 (germline): LNHDA, SQIVND (reference sequence). The CDR3 is made up of 14 amino acids. For the CDR3, the DNA is TGTGCCAGTAGAGAGACCGGGACAGGGGTCTACTACACCTTC. The encoded protein is CASRETGTGVYYTF.

This clonotype was seen a few times. The rearrangement links TRBV12-3 or TRBV12-4 to TRBJ1-2; D remains unclear. Trimming stripped 10 bases from V and 6 bases from J, with 3 bases between. The CDR3 contains 8 residues. In DNA form, the CDR3 reads TGTGCCACCCATGGCTACACCTTC. Its translation: CATHGYTF.

The V and J genes are TRBV15 and TRBJ2-7; perhaps TRBD2 as D (5 bases). Germline CDR1 and CDR2: LNHNV and YYDKDF (reference sequence). V lost 5 bases and J 3 bases, leaving 14 bases between the germline ends. The length of the CDR3 is 14 residues. CDR3 region: CATSRRDSFYEQYF. The CDR3 region has the DNA TGTGCCACCAGCCGACGGGATTCCTTCTACGAGCAGTACTTC.